This TCR beta chain comes out of a study of blood T cells in healthy people across ages (dated by TCRdb to the mid-2010s). General notes on the study: In model experiments, roughly one uniquely barcoded TCR beta cDNA molecule per two T cells was captured by template switching. To track age-related changes in TCR beta repertoire diversity, the study relied on deep sequencing normalized with unique cDNA molecular identifiers. Donors were grouped into four age groups: young (average approximately 15 years), middle-aged (roughly 38), aged (62) and long-lived (less than 85). To avoid experimental bias, donors of different ages were distributed randomly across sequencing lanes. For two donors (one aged 18 to 30 and one aged 80 or older), the study analyzed two additional independent replicas of 1 million unique cDNA reads from the same blood draw. What the authors observed across the whole study: The long-lived group showed more naive CD4+ T cells, fewer expanded clones and increased TCR diversity than the aged group, suggesting age selection. Estimates of total diversity based on one million sequenced T cells were considered lower bounds and underestimates. A strong correlation was found between observed TCR beta diversity and the percentage of naive T cells measured by flow cytometry. Observed TCR beta diversity per million T cells fell roughly linearly with age, and a significant reduction was already apparent by age around 40. Since profiling was done on bulk unsorted PBMCs, naive and antigen-experienced compartments could not be conclusively compared. The CMV infection status of donors was not known, potentially confounding age-related changes in expanded clonotypes.

This clonotype has more than one count but fewer than ten. Its antigen remains undetermined. No quality values exist for individual bases; no much larger clone is one base distant. The germline V gene (reference sequence) specifies SEHNR as CDR1 and FQNEAQ as CDR2. From cysteine to phenylalanine, the CDR3 is 15 amino acids long. The CDR3 DNA has 45 bases and is translated from base 1. V has 8 bases trimmed and J has 0 bases trimmed; junction bases matching no gene number 8. Library preparation employed 5' RACE. Sequencing was performed on an Illumina HiSeq 2500. A second 7 to 11 cycle PCR used a sample-barcoded 5' primer and a J-beta primer mix. A unique molecular identifier was introduced onto each TCR beta cDNA molecule by a template-switch 5' adaptor carrying 12 random nucleotides. Each sample yielded at least 3 million CDR3-containing paired-end reads. First-strand cDNA was synthesized from all RNA with the Mint cDNA synthesis kit, primed by a TRBC-specific oligonucleotide. After uracil-DNA glycosylase treatment, a first 18-cycle PCR used universal primers M1SS and BC2_uni_R on all cDNA. Processing in the source paper ran as follows. Each sample was normalized by randomly selecting 1 million high-quality reads, each carrying a distinct molecular identifier. Instead of being binned into consensus sequences, reads with shared molecular identifiers were discarded. MiTCR, with a Q25 quality threshold and the strictest error-elimination algorithm, was used for CDR3 identification, clonotype clustering and error correction. A nonparametric unseen species model using Euler transformation provided a lower-bound estimate of total TCR beta diversity. Clones were called with MiXCR by TCRdb after fastp trimmed the public reads at Q25, and only in-frame beta chains were retained. Every entry covers one CDR3 protein and lists the most common genes and DNA from its rows. The V and J calls follow TCRdb's processing rather than the paper's. Across this sample there are about 640,000 distinct CDR3 sequences, with 45% to 65% seen only once. The leading ten clones occupy more than 35% of the sample.

Systemically healthy Caucasian individuals from Russia, around 38 in total and aged roughly 6 to 90 years, were included as donors. Around 10 milliliters of peripheral blood were collected from each donor into EDTA-treated Vacutainer tubes. Ficoll-Paque density-gradient centrifugation was used to isolate PBMCs, with at least 6.5 million per sample. Trizol reagent was used to extract total RNA from PBMCs, with at least 5 micrograms per sample. For every donor, flow cytometry on a PBMC aliquot measured the percentage of naive CD45RAhigh/CD27high T cells. The sequencing input was blood. The sequence was collected from a man in his 60s in good health. The chain is made from TRBV7-9 and TRBJ2-3; the junction holds 7 bases that match TRBD1. The CDR3 region has the sequence CASLTGVSSTDTQYF. The nucleotide sequence reads TGTGCCAGCCTTACAGGGGTTAGTAGCACAGATACGCAGTATTTT.